This T cell receptor (beta chain) was identified in a study of response to subunit inactivated influenza vaccine (dated by TCRdb to the late 2010s). Context from the whole study: Deep quantitative profiling of the T cell receptor repertoire was used in the study to follow responses to a trivalent subunit inactivated influenza vaccine.

V is pared back by 4 bases and J by 0 bases, with 14 bases lying between the germline termini. CDR1 SGDLS and CDR2 YYNGEE are derived from the germline V gene. The cysteine opens and the phenylalanine closes a CDR3 of 16 amino acids. The entry retains the CDR3 DNA only, 48 bases that are in frame from base 1. In its sample, this clonotype was seen a few times. Its antigen remains undetermined. Within one base of it there is no much larger clone, and no base qualities were kept. Library construction relied on RT-PCR. Sequencing was performed on an Illumina HiSeq 2500. The raw public data were reprocessed by TCRdb itself: fastp quality trimming at Q25, MiXCR clonotype calling, in-frame beta chains only. Each entry merges the rows of one CDR3 protein and shows their most common DNA and genes. Counted in this sample were some 600,000 distinct CDR3 sequences; 14% of them appeared once. About 7.4% of the sample goes to the ten largest clones.

Paper-wide results and their limitations: It was suggested by the authors that each seasonal influenza vaccination may recruit only a limited number of new T cells.

The input for sequencing was PBMCs from blood, taken less than 15 days before vaccination. This clonotype was sampled from a man in his fifties who received an inactivated influenza vaccine. Donor details come from another sample of the same person, matched by shared clones. The sequence joins TRBV9 to TRBJ1-3; no confident D gene assignment can be made. The nucleotide sequence reads as follows: TGTGCCAGCAGCCCCCGGACTTCCAGCTCTGGAAACACCATATATTTT. Translated, this gives CASSPRTSSSGNTIYF.